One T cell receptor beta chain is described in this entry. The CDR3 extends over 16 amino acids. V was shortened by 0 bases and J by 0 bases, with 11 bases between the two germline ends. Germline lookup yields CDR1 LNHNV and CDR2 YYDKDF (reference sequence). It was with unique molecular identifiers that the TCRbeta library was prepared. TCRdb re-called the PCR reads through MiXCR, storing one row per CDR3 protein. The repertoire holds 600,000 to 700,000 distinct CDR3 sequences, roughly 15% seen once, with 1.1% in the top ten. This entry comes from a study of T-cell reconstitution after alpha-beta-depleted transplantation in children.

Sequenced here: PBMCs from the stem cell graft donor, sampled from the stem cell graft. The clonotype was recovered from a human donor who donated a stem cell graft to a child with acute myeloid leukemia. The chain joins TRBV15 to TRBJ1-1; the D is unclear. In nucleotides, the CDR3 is TGTGCCACCAGCAGAGAGCGGGGTTCGGTGAACACTGAAGCTTTCTTT. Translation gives CATSRERGSVNTEAFF.